A single TCR beta chain is shown here with its context. This entry belongs to a study of blood T cell repertoires in COVID-19. Study information: From the United States, Italy and Spain came samples of acute and convalescent COVID-19.

The table came from immunoSEQ multiplex PCR; TCRdb's copy has only in-frame clones and leaves some out. The sample includes 29,000 or so clones, roughly 90% of them seen just once. Germline CDR1 is SGHRS and CDR2 is YFSETQ. V lost 5 bases and J lost 1, with 6 bases in between. The CDR3 spans 12 residues. The TCR sequence derives from a human donor in a cohort sampled during active COVID-19. The sequenced sample was peripheral blood. The rearrangement links TRBV5-1 to TRBJ2-5; D might be TRBD1 (6 bases). The CDR3: CASRDSQETQYF. In nucleotides, the CDR3 is TGCGCCAGCAGGGACAGCCAAGAGACCCAGTACTTC.